This T cell receptor (beta chain) was identified in a study of TIL therapy for anti-PD-1-resistant metastatic lung cancer. Study details: Patients then received nivolumab; progressors got lymphodepletion, TIL and IL-2.

This sample's time point: pre-treatment sample, taken before nivolumab and TIL therapy. Germline CDR1 is MDHEN and CDR2 is SYDVKM. The CDR3 has 14 residues. The V end was cut by 2 bases, the J end by 0 bases, with 7 bases between. The immunoSEQ assay was v3. Survey-level samples got approximately 2 million read pairs; deep-level samples got roughly 4.5-6 million. The method was immunoSEQ multiplex PCR; TCRdb's version includes in-frame clones alone and lacks a portion of them. Among under 55,000 clones listed, roughly 85% were seen once. The TCR originated in a woman aged 30 to 85 with non-small cell lung cancer. Sample: blood, taken at baseline. This chain joins TRBV28 and TRBJ1-2, with a possible D match to TRBD1 (5 bases). DNA of the CDR3: TGTGCCAGCAGTTTAATGGGGGCTAACTATGGCTACACCTTC. Translation gives CASSLMGANYGYTF.